The next 26 T cell receptor beta chains were all read from a single sample in a study of cytomegalovirus exposure and HLA in healthy donors. Measured with immunoSEQ multiplex PCR; TCRdb has only the in-frame clones, and not every one. This sample carries about 280,000 clones, 88% of them seen once, and the ten largest clones take 0.92%. Sample: PBMCs. The receptors originated from a woman aged 18 to 35 in good health and CMV-seronegative.

This clone has just one count. The chain joins TRBV6-5 to TRBJ1-3; D gene uncertain. The CDR3 has 14 residues. The V end was cut by 4 bases, the J end by 4 bases, with 11 bases between. Germline V CDR1 and CDR2: MNHEY, SVGAGI. Here the CDR3 DNA reads TGTGCCAGCAGTTCCAATCTCGGGGGAAACACCATATATTTT. Residues: CASSSNLGGNTIYF.

V usage is TRBV15 and J usage is TRBJ2-7, with D tentatively TRBD2 (5 bases). V lost 1 base to trimming and J lost 2 bases, with 12 bases between them. There are 15 residues in the CDR3. CDR1 is LNHNV and CDR2 is YYDKDF in the germline V gene (reference sequence). Written as DNA, the CDR3 is TGTGCCACCAGCAGAGCGGCGGGCAGGACCTACGAGCAGTACTTC. This gives the protein CATSRAAGRTYEQYF.

The chain recombines TRBV27 with TRBJ2-3; TRBD2 matches 8 bases. Germline values: CDR1 MNHEY, CDR2 SMNVEV (reference sequence). V shed 7 bases and J 6 bases; nucleotides not matched to a gene: 12. CDR3 length equals 15 residues. CDR3 sequence reads: CASNEGSGRRDTQYF. DNA for the CDR3: TGTGCCAGCAACGAAGGAAGCGGGAGACGGGATACGCAGTATTTT.

The chain joins TRBV19 to TRBJ1-6, with 8 positions matching TRBD1. This CDR3 comprises 17 residues. V lost 4 bases, J lost 7 bases, and 12 bases stayed unmatched. The germline gives CDR1 LNHDA, CDR2 SQIVND (reference sequence). In nucleotides, the CDR3 is TGTGCCAGTAGTAGGATGACGCCAGGGGGCTGGAATTCACCCCTCCACTTT. Its translation is CASSRMTPGGWNSPLHF.

The chain uses TRBV2 and TRBJ2-5, with 8 bases identical to TRBD1. The CDR3 sequence is 19 residues long. CDR1 is SNHLY and CDR2 is FYNNEI in the germline V gene. With V trimmed by 6 bases and J by 5 bases, 23 bases remained unmatched. The DNA for the CDR3 is TGTGCCAGCAGCCGGAGGAGAAGACAGGGGTTGAGGGTCAGGGAGACCCAGTACTTC. It specifies CASSRRRRQGLRVRETQYF. The variable domain in full, completed from reference TRBV2 and TRBJ2-5, reads EPEVTQTPSHQVTQMGQEVILRCVPISNHLYFYWYRQILGQKVEFLVSFYNNEISEKSEIFDDQFSVERPDGSNFTLKIRSTKLEDSAMYFCASSRRRRQGLRVRETQYFGPGTRLLVL.

The chain joins TRBV19 to TRBJ1-5, with D hard to call. Between the trimmed V and J ends, which lost 3 bases and 2 bases, there was a span of 11 bases. This CDR3 has 15 amino acids. Germline lookup yields CDR1 LNHDA and CDR2 SQIVND (reference sequence). The chain's CDR3 is CASSILLRRNQPQHF. CDR3 DNA: TGTGCCAGTAGTATCCTGCTGAGGCGCAATCAGCCCCAGCATTTT.

The chain couples TRBV19 to TRBJ2-3; the D is unclear. Germline lookup yields CDR1 LNHDA and CDR2 SQIVND (reference sequence). This CDR3 contains 12 residues. V lost 6 bases and J 4 bases, leaving 8 bases between the germline ends. The CDR3: CASRDMSDTQYF. DNA of the CDR3: TGTGCCAGTAGAGACATGTCAGATACGCAGTATTTT. The whole variable domain, remainder taken from reference TRBV19 and TRBJ2-3, is DGGITQSPKYLFRKEGQNVTLSCEQNLNHDAMYWYRQDPGQGLRLIYYSQIVNDFQKGDIAEGYSVSREKKESFPLTVTSAQKNPTAFYLCASRDMSDTQYFGPGTRLTVL.

The CDR3 DNA reads TGTGCCAGCAGCCCCGGGCAGACTATGTACCAAGAGACCCAGTACTTC. Translating gives CASSPGQTMYQETQYF. This chain uses TRBV2 with TRBJ2-5; D possibly corresponds to TRBD2 (5 bases). The CDR3 has 16 residues. V was shortened by 6 bases and J by 0 bases, with 17 bases between the two germline ends. Germline V lookup: CDR1 SNHLY, CDR2 FYNNEI.

The chain uses TRBV27 and TRBJ2-7; 8 bases line up with TRBD1. The CDR3 sequence is 12 residues long. V was clipped by 6 bases and J by 9 bases; unmatched bases: 7. Germline CDR1 reads MNHEY; CDR2 reads SMNVEV (reference sequence). CDR3 in amino acids: CASRPTQGVQYF. The CDR3 DNA reads TGTGCCAGCAGACCTACACAGGGGGTGCAGTACTTC.

This rearrangement joins TRBV9 to TRBJ1-2, with 10 nucleotides matching TRBD1. Germline V gene lookup returns CDR1 SGDLS and CDR2 YYNGEE. The CDR3 covers 16 residues. V dropped 2 bases and J dropped 5; count of bases not matched to a gene: 9. The CDR3 bases are TGTGCCAGCAGCGTCGACCTGGACAGGGGGGTTTATGGCTACACCTTC. Protein: CASSVDLDRGVYGYTF.

The count of this clone is one. The chain carries TRBV27 and TRBJ1-5; 12 bases line up with TRBD1. V lost 6 bases to trimming and J lost 1 base; unmatched junction nucleotides: 19. The CDR3 is 21 residues long. Germline loops: CDR1 MNHEY, CDR2 SMNVEV (reference sequence). CDR3 sequence: CASSRSPGTGGQGGSNQPQHF. The CDR3 DNA follows: TGTGCCAGCAGCCGAAGCCCCGGGACAGGGGGCCAGGGGGGGAGCAATCAGCCCCAGCATTTT.

V and J are TRBV6-1 and TRBJ2-2, with D possibly matching TRBD1 (7 bases). The CDR3 spans 18 residues. Germline V gene data show CDR1 as MNHNS and CDR2 as SASEGT. V lost 2 bases and J 1 base, leaving 17 bases between the germline ends. CDR3 loop: CASSEQRGGTVNTGELFF. In nucleotides, the CDR3 is TGTGCCAGCAGTGAACAGAGGGGCGGGACAGTGAACACCGGGGAGCTGTTTTTT.

The CDR3 DNA reads as TGTGCCAGCAGCGAGGGGGTTTTGGAGGAAAAACTGTTTTTT. Translation gives CASSEGVLEEKLFF. This sequence joins TRBV9 and TRBJ1-4; weak D call: TRBD1 (6 bases). V lost 3 bases to trimming and J lost 8 bases, with 14 bases between them. Germline V gene data show CDR1 as SGDLS and CDR2 as YYNGEE. This CDR3 is 14 amino acids long.

V gene TRBV5-1 combines with J gene TRBJ2-3; 11 bases are shared with TRBD2. CDR1 SGHRS and CDR2 YFSETQ come from the germline V gene. The CDR3 sequence is 18 residues long. V dropped 2 bases and J dropped 4; count of bases not matched to a gene: 12. CDR3 DNA: TGCGCCAGCAGCTTCGTCGTCACTAGCGGGAGATCGGCAGATACGCAGTATTTT. It codes for CASSFVVTSGRSADTQYF.

The genes are TRBV5-1 and TRBJ2-1; TRBD1 matches 8 bases. Germline assignment: CDR1 SGHRS and CDR2 YFSETQ. The CDR3 is 13 residues long. The trim removed 8 bases at V and 3 bases at J, leaving 4 bases unmatched. In nucleotides, the CDR3 is TGCGCCAGTAGACAGGGGAACTACAATGAGCAGTTCTTC. It specifies CASRQGNYNEQFF.

The chain joins TRBV7-2 to TRBJ1-6; perhaps TRBD1 as D (6 bases). Trimming left V 3 bases short and J 4 bases short, with 10 bases between. From germline, CDR1 is SGHTA and CDR2 FQGNSA. There are 15 residues in the CDR3. The chain's CDR3 is CASSFKGVYNSPLHF. CDR3 nucleotide sequence: TGTGCCAGCAGCTTTAAGGGGGTGTATAATTCACCCCTCCACTTT.

The gene calls are TRBV2 and TRBJ2-5; weak D call: TRBD1 (5 bases). Between the trimmed V and J ends, which lost 10 bases and 0 bases, there was a span of 21 bases. The CDR3 runs to 16 residues. Germline-derived CDR1 and CDR2 are SNHLY and FYNNEI. As DNA, the CDR3 is TGTGCCACCCGAGGCCACCGCTTAGGGGACCAAGAGACCCAGTACTTC. Its translation: CATRGHRLGDQETQYF.

The chain is built from TRBV9 and TRBJ2-1; 10 nucleotides line up with TRBD2. The CDR3 is 16 residues long. Per the germline V gene, CDR1 is SGDLS and CDR2 is YYNGEE. V shed 3 bases and J 6 bases; nucleotides not matched to a gene: 9. The CDR3 nucleotides read TGTGCCAGCAGCGCCGGATCAGCGGGAGGGATCAATGAGCAGTTCTTC. This sequence encodes CASSAGSAGGINEQFF.

V gene TRBV5-4 combines with J gene TRBJ2-7; TRBD1 is a possible D gene (5 bases). The ends were cut back, 4 bases at V and 3 bases at J, with 11 bases in the middle. Per germline, CDR1 SGHNT and CDR2 YYREEE (reference sequence). The CDR3 totals 13 residues. The CDR3 coding sequence is TGTGCCAGCAGCGAAAGACAGAGCTACGAGCAGTACTTC. Protein product: CASSERQSYEQYF.

The gene calls are TRBV5-1 and TRBJ2-7, with D perhaps matching TRBD2 (6 bases). Germline CDR1 SGHRS, CDR2 YFSETQ. Trimming shortened V by 0 bases and J by 5 bases, and 18 bases separated the two germline ends. The CDR3 runs 16 residues. CDR3 region: CASSLAQAGSAHEQYF. In DNA form, the CDR3 reads TGCGCCAGCAGCTTGGCCCAGGCGGGATCGGCCCACGAGCAGTACTTC.

This sequence joins TRBV2 and TRBJ2-5, with 8 bases fitting TRBD2. The CDR3 consists of 15 residues. CDR1 and CDR2 (germline): SNHLY, FYNNEI. The J segment lost 5 bases and the V segment lost 6 bases, leaving 11 bases of the junction unmatched. The DNA of the CDR3 is TGTGCCAGCAGAACGGGACTAGGGGTTCAGGAGACCCAGTACTTC. It encodes CASRTGLGVQETQYF.

Comment on this clone: The identical CDR3 is also encoded by other nucleotide sequences in the sample. V usage is TRBV27 and J usage is TRBJ2-7; D not certain. The germline gives CDR1 MNHEY, CDR2 SMNVEV (reference sequence). V lost 4 bases and J 3 bases, leaving 4 bases between the germline ends. There are 11 residues in the CDR3. The CDR3 coding sequence is TGTGCCAGCAGTTCCCTCTACGAGCAGTACTTC. Translating gives CASSSLYEQYF.

The chain combines TRBV5-1 with TRBJ2-7; TRBD1 agrees at 9 bases. This CDR3 comprises 15 residues. V was pared by 4 bases and J by 1 base, with 6 bases of the junction left unmatched. Germline V gives CDR1 SGHRS, CDR2 YFSETQ. CDR3 in DNA: TGCGCCAGCAGCGCCGGGGACAGGGTATCCTACGAGCAGTACTTC. Translated, it gives CASSAGDRVSYEQYF.

CDR3 DNA: TGTGCCAGTAGTATTCTAGCGGGAGGTAACGGGGAGCTGTTTTTT. Translation gives CASSILAGGNGELFF. The rearrangement links TRBV19 to TRBJ2-2; TRBD2 matches at 11 bases. V shed 3 bases, J shed 7 bases, and the junction held 4 bases outside the gene matches. CDR1 and CDR2 from the germline V gene are LNHDA and SQIVND (reference sequence). The CDR3 is made up of 15 amino acids.

This sequence joins TRBV30 and TRBJ1-2; 8 nucleotides agree with TRBD1. There are 14 residues in the CDR3. Germline V CDR1 and CDR2: GTSNPN, SVGIG (reference sequence). Trimming removed 4 bases from V and 3 bases from J; junction bases left unmatched: 7. The CDR3 protein is CAWKQGGFDYGYTF. DNA for the CDR3: TGTGCCTGGAAACAGGGGGGGTTCGACTATGGCTACACCTTC.

This chain connects TRBV11-1 to TRBJ2-1; D perhaps matches TRBD2 (5 bases). V gave up 1 base and J gave up 15 bases, with 13 bases separating them. This CDR3 comprises 12 residues. Germline assignment: CDR1 SGHAT and CDR2 FQDESV (reference sequence). The CDR3 here is CASSLGERTPFF. CDR3 DNA: TGTGCCAGCAGCTTAGGTGAAAGGACTCCGTTCTTC.